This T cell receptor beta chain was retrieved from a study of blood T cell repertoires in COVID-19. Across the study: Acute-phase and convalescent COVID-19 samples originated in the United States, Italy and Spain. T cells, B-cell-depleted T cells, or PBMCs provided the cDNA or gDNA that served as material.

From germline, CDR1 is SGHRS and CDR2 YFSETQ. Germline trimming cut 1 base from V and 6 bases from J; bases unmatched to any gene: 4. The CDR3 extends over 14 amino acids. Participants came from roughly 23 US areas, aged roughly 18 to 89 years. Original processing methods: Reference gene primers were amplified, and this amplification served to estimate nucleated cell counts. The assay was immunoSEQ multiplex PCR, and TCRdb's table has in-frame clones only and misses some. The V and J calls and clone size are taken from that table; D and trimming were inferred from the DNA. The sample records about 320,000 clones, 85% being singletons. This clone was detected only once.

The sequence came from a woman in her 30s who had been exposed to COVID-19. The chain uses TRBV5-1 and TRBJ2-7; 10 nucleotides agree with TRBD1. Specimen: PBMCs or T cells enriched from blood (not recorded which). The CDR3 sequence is CASSLTTGGIEQYF. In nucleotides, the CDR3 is TGCGCCAGCAGCTTGACGACAGGGGGCATCGAGCAGTACTTC.